This entry features one T cell receptor beta chain sequence. These data originate in a study of blood T cell repertoires in COVID-19. The CDR3 runs to 15 residues. Losses at the gene ends were 6 bases for V and 9 bases for J; bases not matched to a gene: 13. Germline lookup yields CDR1 LNHDA and CDR2 SQIVND (reference sequence). Repertoires were generated with immunoSEQ multiplex PCR, while TCRdb's copy carries only in-frame clones and drops some. Of about 200,000 clones listed, 85% to 90% were seen once; the top ten hold 1.5% to 2%. Sequences were obtained from peripheral blood. The V gene is TRBV19, the J gene TRBJ2-1; 8 bases align to TRBD2. The sequence was collected from a young man with active or convalescent COVID-19. The CDR3, as DNA: TGTGCCAGTAGACCACGGTACGGGGGGGCCGGTGAGCAGTTCTTC. It yields the protein CASRPRYGGAGEQFF.